A selection of T cell receptor beta chains follows, all from one sample in a study of blood T cells in healthy people across ages. Via MiXCR, TCRdb re-called the 5' RACE reads, giving one row per CDR3 protein. The table includes 1.5 million to 2 million distinct CDR3 sequences, around half detected once. What was sequenced was blood. All receptors derive from a middle-aged woman in good health. CDR3s include the opening cysteine and the closing phenylalanine or tryptophan. D genes are given only for firm matches. The listing skips clone size in some rows; elsewhere it reads once, few, many or a size class.

>.|TRBV24-1|.|TRBJ2-5
TGTGCCACCAGTGATTTAACAGGCGGGGACCAAGAGACCCAGTACTTC
CATSDLTGGDQETQYF
>.|TRBV29-1|.|TRBJ2-1
TGCAGCGTTCTTCCTCGGACCTACAATGAGCAGTTCTTC
CSVLPRTYNEQFF
>.|TRBV7-3|.|TRBJ2-5
TGTGCCAGCAGCTTAAGGGGGCTGGGGAATCAAGAGACCCAGTACTTC
CASSLRGLGNQETQYF
>few|TRBV5-6|.|TRBJ2-1
TGTGCCAGCAGCTTGGGACTGAGGCATGAGCAGTTCTTC
CASSLGLRHEQFF
>.|TRBV7-3|.|TRBJ2-5
TGTGCCAGCAGCCCAAATGCGGAACGGGGGGAGACCCAGTACTTC
CASSPNAERGETQYF
>few|TRBV7-3|TRBD1|TRBJ2-5
TGTGCCAGCAGCCGGGGGGACAGGGACCAAGAGACCCAGTACTTC
CASSRGDRDQETQYF
>.|TRBV6-2/TRBV6-3|.|TRBJ2-1
TGTGCCAGCAGTGACCCAGCGCCCGGGAAGCAGTTCTTC
CASSDPAPGKQFF
>few|TRBV27|TRBD1|TRBJ2-3
TGTGCCAGCTGGGGACAGCTGCCCCGCACAGATACGCAGTATTTT
CASWGQLPRTDTQYF
>few|TRBV7-2|.|TRBJ2-3
TGTGCCAGCAGCCCTCAACCGGGACATTTCCCAGATACGCAGTATTTT
CASSPQPGHFPDTQYF
>.|TRBV3-1|.|TRBJ1-5
TGTGCCAGCAGCTACGCCTCTAACGGCCAGCCCCAGCATTTT
CASSYASNGQPQHF
>once|TRBV18|.|TRBJ1-2
TGTGCCAGCTCACCACCGTCCCTGAGTAACTATGGCTACACCTTC
CASSPPSLSNYGYTF
>.|TRBV4-3|TRBD2|TRBJ2-4
TGCGCCAGCAGCCACCTTCTAGCGGACACTACTCTAGCCAAAAACATTCAGTACTTC
CASSHLLADTTLAKNIQYF
>.|TRBV20-1|.|TRBJ2-3
TGCAGTGCTAGATCGCTGTCCCCGACGTCAAGCACAGATACGCAGTATTTT
CSARSLSPTSSTDTQYF
>.|TRBV5-1|.|TRBJ2-5
TGCGCCAGCGCCGTGCGCGGGGGCTCACCGGAAGAGACCCAGTACTTC
CASAVRGGSPEETQYF
>.|TRBV29-1|.|TRBJ2-7
TGCAGCGTTGAAGATCGAGGGGAAACCTACGAGCAGTACTTC
CSVEDRGETYEQYF
>.|TRBV6-2/TRBV6-3|.|TRBJ2-5
TGTGCCAGCAGGGGGACCAAAATACAAGAGACCCAGTACTTC
CASRGTKIQETQYF
>few|TRBV20-1|.|TRBJ2-3
TGCAGTGCTTGGACACAAATTATGACAGATACGCAGTATTTT
CSAWTQIMTDTQYF
>.|TRBV10-2|TRBD1|TRBJ2-7
TGCGCCAGCAGTCGGACAGGGATGGACGAGCAGTACTTC
CASSRTGMDEQYF
>.|TRBV27|TRBD1|TRBJ2-7
TGTGCCAGCAGACAGCCGGGACAGTACAATGAGCAGTACTTC
CASRQPGQYNEQYF
>.|TRBV4-3|TRBD1|TRBJ2-7
TGCGCCAGCAGCCAAGGTGTGGGACAGGGAAACTACGAGCAGTACTTC
CASSQGVGQGNYEQYF
>.|TRBV7-2|TRBD2|TRBJ2-4
TGTGCCAGCAGCCACCTCCTAGCGGGGGGAGGCGTTCAGTACTTC
CASSHLLAGGGVQYF
>.|TRBV4-3|.|TRBJ2-1
TGCGCCAGCAGTCTCATCATGGCGGCCAATGAGCAGTTCTTC
CASSLIMAANEQFF
>few|TRBV7-9|TRBD1|TRBJ1-6
TGTGCCAGCAGCCCCACTGTCGGGACAGATAATTCACCCCTCCACTTT
CASSPTVGTDNSPLHF
>.|TRBV7-9|.|TRBJ1-1
TGTGCCAGCAGCTTAAGGCCCTTAAAAGGAATGAACACTGAAGCTTTCTTT
CASSLRPLKGMNTEAFF
>.|TRBV24-1|.|TRBJ2-5
TGTGCCACCAGTGATTCCACCCAAGAGACCCAGTACTTC
CATSDSTQETQYF
>.|TRBV9|.|TRBJ2-5
TGTGCCAGCAGCGTAGGGGGTAGGATAGAGACCCAGTACTTC
CASSVGGRIETQYF
>few|TRBV20-1|.|TRBJ2-5
TGCAGTGCTAGATCTAGCGCAAAGTACCAAGAGACCCAGTACTTC
CSARSSAKYQETQYF
>few|TRBV7-2|.|TRBJ2-5
TGTGCCAGCAGCTCGCGAGGCGGCTCCAGAGGGGAGACCCAGTACTTC
CASSSRGGSRGETQYF
>few|TRBV6-6|.|TRBJ2-1
TGTGCCAGCAGTTACTCGAGAGGATTGAGCTCCTACAATGAGCAGTTCTTC
CASSYSRGLSSYNEQFF
>.|TRBV20-1|TRBD1|TRBJ1-2
TGCAGTGCTGCCGGGACAGTAGCTCGAGGCTACACCTTC
CSAAGTVARGYTF
>once|TRBV7-2|.|TRBJ2-1
TGTGCCAGCAACGTAGGCCCCTACAACGGGGAGTTCTTC
CASNVGPYNGEFF
>few|TRBV5-1|TRBD2|TRBJ2-7
TGCGCCAGCAGCACGCCGCTAGCGGGGGGACCCTACGAGCAGTACTTC
CASSTPLAGGPYEQYF
>.|TRBV7-9|.|TRBJ2-6
TGTGCCAGCAGCCCCAGGTCTGCGCGATACTCTGGGGGCAACGTCCTGACTTTC
CASSPRSARYSGGNVLTF
>.|TRBV28|.|TRBJ2-5
TGTGCCAGCAGTTTAGGTGGTGCGCGGGGACTAGAGACCCAGTACTTC
CASSLGGARGLETQYF
>.|TRBV6-2/TRBV6-3|.|TRBJ1-2
TGTGCCAGCAGTTACGGCGGCAGGGGCTACACCTTC
CASSYGGRGYTF
>few|TRBV9|.|TRBJ1-4
TGTGCCAGCAGCGGCGACAGGATTTCAACTAATGAAAAACTGTTTTTT
CASSGDRISTNEKLFF
>.|TRBV15|.|TRBJ1-2
TGTGCCACCAGCAGAGATGCCGGTGACAACTATGGCTACACCTTC
CATSRDAGDNYGYTF
>.|TRBV7-9|TRBD1|TRBJ1-2
TGTGCCAGCAGCTTAGTAGGGTCGAGACAGGGGGCGGATGGCTACACCTTC
CASSLVGSRQGADGYTF
>.|TRBV4-2|.|TRBJ2-5
TGTGCCAGCAGCCAAGATATGGGATTCCAAGAGACCCAGTACTTC
CASSQDMGFQETQYF
>.|TRBV3-1|.|TRBJ1-2
TGTGCCAGCAGCCAAGCTGGTACGGAGATCTATGGCTACACCTTC
CASSQAGTEIYGYTF
>.|TRBV6-5|TRBD1|TRBJ2-7
TGTGCCAGCAGTTACCACCTCGGACAGGGCGGGGTGAACGAGCAGTACTTC
CASSYHLGQGGVNEQYF
>few|TRBV7-9|.|TRBJ2-1
TGTGCCAGCAGCATCCGGACTACCCCGCCTCGTGATGAGCAGTTCTTC
CASSIRTTPPRDEQFF
>.|TRBV28|.|TRBJ1-1
TGTGCCAGCACCCGGCCGGGGAACACTGAAGCTTTCTTT
CASTRPGNTEAFF
>.|TRBV7-2|.|TRBJ2-1
TGTGCCAGCAGCTCCCACATCGGTATCAATGAGCAGTTCTTC
CASSSHIGINEQFF
>.|TRBV5-1|.|TRBJ2-3
TGCGCCAGCAGGCCACATCCTAGTACAGATACGCAGTATTTT
CASRPHPSTDTQYF
>few|TRBV29-1|.|TRBJ2-6
TGCAGCGCCGGCGGGACCGTGAGCTCTGGGGCCAACGTCCTGACTTTC
CSAGGTVSSGANVLTF
>few|TRBV6-6|.|TRBJ1-5
TGTGCCTCCGGGAGGGTTAGCAATCAGCCCCAGCATTTT
CASGRVSNQPQHF
>.|TRBV20-1|.|TRBJ1-5
TGCAGTGTCGGGGGGGGGCTCAATCAGCCCCAGCATTTT
CSVGGGLNQPQHF
>.|TRBV19|TRBD1|TRBJ2-1
TGTGTCAGTAGTACCCTGACAGGGGGGGATGAGCAGTTCTTC
CVSSTLTGGDEQFF
>.|TRBV6-5|.|TRBJ1-2
TGTGCCAGCAGCATGGACAGAAAGTACTATGGCTACACCTTC
CASSMDRKYYGYTF
>.|TRBV6-5|TRBD1|TRBJ2-7
TGTGCCAGCAGGGTAGGGGGCCTCTCCTACAATGAGCAGTACTTC
CASRVGGLSYNEQYF
>.|TRBV20-1|.|TRBJ2-5
TGCAGTGCTAGAGCCAGCTCTACCTACAATGAGCAGTACTTC
CSARASSTYNEQYF
>.|TRBV4-2|TRBD2|TRBJ2-3
TGTGCCAGCAGCCAAGATGCACTAGCGGGGTACGATACGCAGTATTTT
CASSQDALAGYDTQYF
>.|TRBV20-1|.|TRBJ1-2
TGCAGTGCTAGAGACCCCGCACGAACCTATGGCTACACCTTC
CSARDPARTYGYTF